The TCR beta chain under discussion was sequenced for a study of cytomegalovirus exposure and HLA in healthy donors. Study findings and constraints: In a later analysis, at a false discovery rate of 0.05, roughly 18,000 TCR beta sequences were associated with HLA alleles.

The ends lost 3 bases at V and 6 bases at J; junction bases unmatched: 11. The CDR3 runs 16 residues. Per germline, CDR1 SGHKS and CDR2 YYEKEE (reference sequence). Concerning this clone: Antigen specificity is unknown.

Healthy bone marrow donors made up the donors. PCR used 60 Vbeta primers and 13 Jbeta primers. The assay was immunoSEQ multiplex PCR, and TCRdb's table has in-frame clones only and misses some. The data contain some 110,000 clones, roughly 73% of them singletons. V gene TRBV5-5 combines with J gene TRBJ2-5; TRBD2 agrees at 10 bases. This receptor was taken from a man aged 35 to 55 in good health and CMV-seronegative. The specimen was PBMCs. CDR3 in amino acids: CASSSTAGGPWKTQYF. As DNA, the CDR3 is TGTGCCAGCAGCTCCACAGCGGGGGGGCCGTGGAAGACCCAGTACTTC.